A few counts support the clone carrying this T cell receptor (beta chain). Antigen specificity is unknown. Germline CDR1 reads MNHEY; CDR2 reads SMNVEV (reference sequence). The ends were cut back, 2 bases at V and 1 base at J, with 6 bases in the middle. The CDR3 covers 13 residues. This sample is part of a study of siplizumab effects on memory and regulatory T cells. Study-level results: Treg-derived clones made up an average of approximately 64% of mappable alloreactive CD4+ clones with siplizumab and 26.9% in controls.

The repertoire was sequenced with immunoSEQ multiplex PCR; TCRdb's copy has only in-frame clones and lacks some. This sample carries about 91,000 clones, roughly 93% of them seen once, and the ten largest clones take 6% to 7%. The chain is built from TRBV27 and TRBJ2-7, with D uncertain. The sequenced material came from CD8+ T cells sorted from blood. The clonotype originates from a human donor in good health. Here the CDR3 DNA reads TGTGCCAGCAGTTTAATGGATTCCTACGAGCAGTACTTC. It yields the protein CASSLMDSYEQYF.